This TCR beta chain was recovered during a study of blood T cell repertoires in COVID-19. Study-level information: Researchers got acute and convalescent COVID-19 samples from the United States, Italy and Spain.

This clone was detected once. The ends lost 1 base at V and 8 bases at J; junction bases unmatched: 1. This CDR3 is built from 12 residues. The germline V gene encodes CDR1 LGHDT and CDR2 YNNKEL (reference sequence). The assay was immunoSEQ multiplex PCR, and TCRdb's table has in-frame clones only and misses some. The sample includes approximately 360,000 clones, roughly 90% seen only once; the top ten take 0.97%. Participants, about 18 to 100 years old, spanned fewer than 25 US areas. Clinical histories supplied by participants themselves formed the basis of cohort assignment. V gene TRBV3-1 (or the pseudogene TRBV3-2) combines with J gene TRBJ1-2; 7 positions match TRBD1. The origin of this receptor is a woman in her twenties or thirties with acute COVID-19. The sample taken for sequencing was PBMCs or T cells enriched from blood (not recorded which). CDR3 loop: CASSQVTGGYTF. The DNA of the CDR3 is TGTGCCAGCAGCCAAGTGACAGGGGGCTACACCTTC.